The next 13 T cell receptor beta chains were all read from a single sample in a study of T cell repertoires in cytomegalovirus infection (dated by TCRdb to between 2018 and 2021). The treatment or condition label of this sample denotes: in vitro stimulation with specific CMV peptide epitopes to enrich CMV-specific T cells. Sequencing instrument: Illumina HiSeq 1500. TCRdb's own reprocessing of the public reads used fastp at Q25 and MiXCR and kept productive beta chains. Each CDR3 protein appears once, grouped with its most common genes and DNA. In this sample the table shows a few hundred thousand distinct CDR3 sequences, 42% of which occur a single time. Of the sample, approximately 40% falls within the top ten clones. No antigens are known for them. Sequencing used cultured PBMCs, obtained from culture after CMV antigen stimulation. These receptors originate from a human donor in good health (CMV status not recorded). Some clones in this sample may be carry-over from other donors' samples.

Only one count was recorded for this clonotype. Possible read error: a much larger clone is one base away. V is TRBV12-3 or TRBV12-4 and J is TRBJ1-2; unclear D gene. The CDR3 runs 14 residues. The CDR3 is CASSFTLGTTGYPF. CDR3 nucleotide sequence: TGTGCCAGCAGTTTCACCCTGGGCACCACGGGCTACCCCTTC.

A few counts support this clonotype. CDR3 coding DNA: TGTGCCAGCAGTTTAGCAGGGGGCAGTGAATCGCAGTATTTT. Translating gives CASSLAGGSESQYF. This chain joins TRBV12-3 or TRBV12-4 and TRBJ2-3; TRBD1 matches at 7 bases. CDR3 length: 14 amino acids. V shed 0 bases and J 10 bases; nucleotides not matched to a gene: 7.

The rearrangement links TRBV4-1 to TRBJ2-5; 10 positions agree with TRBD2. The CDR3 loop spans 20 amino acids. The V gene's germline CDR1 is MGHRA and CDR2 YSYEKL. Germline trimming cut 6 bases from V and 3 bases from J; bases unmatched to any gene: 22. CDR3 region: CASRRLISSGRANLEETQYF. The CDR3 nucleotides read TGCGCCAGCAGACGCCTTATTTCTAGCGGGAGAGCCAACCTAGAAGAGACCCAGTACTTC.

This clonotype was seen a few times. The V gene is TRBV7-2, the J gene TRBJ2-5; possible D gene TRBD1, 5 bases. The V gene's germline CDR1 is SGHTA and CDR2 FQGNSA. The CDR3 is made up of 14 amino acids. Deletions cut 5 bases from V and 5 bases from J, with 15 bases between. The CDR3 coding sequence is TGTGCCAGCAGCCCAGGACACCATGCGGAGACCCAGTACTTC. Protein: CASSPGHHAETQYF.

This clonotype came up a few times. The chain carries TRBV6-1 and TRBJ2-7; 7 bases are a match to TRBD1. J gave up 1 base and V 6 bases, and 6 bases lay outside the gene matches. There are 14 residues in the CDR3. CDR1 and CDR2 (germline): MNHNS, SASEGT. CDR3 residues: CASRLMTGSYEQYF. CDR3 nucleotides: TGTGCCAGCAGGTTGATGACAGGGTCCTACGAGCAGTACTTC.

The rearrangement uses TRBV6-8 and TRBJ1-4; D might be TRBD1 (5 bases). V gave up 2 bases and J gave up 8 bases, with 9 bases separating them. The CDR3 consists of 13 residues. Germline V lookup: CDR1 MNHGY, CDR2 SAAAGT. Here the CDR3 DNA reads TGTGCCAGCAGTTACGGGGCGGAGGAAAAACTGTTTTTT. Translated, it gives CASSYGAEEKLFF.

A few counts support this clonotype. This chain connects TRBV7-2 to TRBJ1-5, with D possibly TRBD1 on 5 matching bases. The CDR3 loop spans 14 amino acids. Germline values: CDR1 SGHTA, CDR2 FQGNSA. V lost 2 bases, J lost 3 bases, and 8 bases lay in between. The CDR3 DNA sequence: TGTGCCAGCAGCTTAAACAGGAACAATCAGCCCCAGCATTTT. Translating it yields CASSLNRNNQPQHF.

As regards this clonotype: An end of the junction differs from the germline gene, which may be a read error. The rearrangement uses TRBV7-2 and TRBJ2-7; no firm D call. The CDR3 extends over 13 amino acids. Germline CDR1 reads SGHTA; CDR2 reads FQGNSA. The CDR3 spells CPSSLYNSYEQYF. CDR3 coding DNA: TGTCCCAGCAGCCTTTACAACTCCTACGAGCAGTACTTC.

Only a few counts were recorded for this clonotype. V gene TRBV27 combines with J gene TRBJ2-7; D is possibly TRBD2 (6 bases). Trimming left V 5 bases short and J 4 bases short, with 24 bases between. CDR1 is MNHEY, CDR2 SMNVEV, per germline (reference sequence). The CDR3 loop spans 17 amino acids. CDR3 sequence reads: CASSPLRENPQPYEQYF. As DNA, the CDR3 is TGTGCCAGCAGTCCGCTGCGGGAAAACCCCCAACCATACGAGCAGTACTTC.

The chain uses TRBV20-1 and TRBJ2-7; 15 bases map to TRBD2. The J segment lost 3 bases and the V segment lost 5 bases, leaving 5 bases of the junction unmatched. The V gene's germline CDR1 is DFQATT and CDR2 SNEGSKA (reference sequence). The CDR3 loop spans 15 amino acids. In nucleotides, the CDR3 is TGCAGTGCTCGTGGACTAGCGGGGGGGCTCTACGAGCAGTACTTC. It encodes CSARGLAGGLYEQYF.

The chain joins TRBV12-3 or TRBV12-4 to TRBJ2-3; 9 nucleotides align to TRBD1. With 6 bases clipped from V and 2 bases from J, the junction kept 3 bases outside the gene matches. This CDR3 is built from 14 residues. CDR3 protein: CASSWTGATDTQYF. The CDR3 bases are TGTGCCAGCAGCTGGACAGGGGCCACAGATACGCAGTATTTT.

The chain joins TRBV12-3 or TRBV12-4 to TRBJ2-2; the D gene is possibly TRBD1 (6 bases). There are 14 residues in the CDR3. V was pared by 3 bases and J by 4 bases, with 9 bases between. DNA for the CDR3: TGTGCCAGCAGTTTTCAGGGGATCACCGGGGAGCTGTTTTTT. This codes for CASSFQGITGELFF.

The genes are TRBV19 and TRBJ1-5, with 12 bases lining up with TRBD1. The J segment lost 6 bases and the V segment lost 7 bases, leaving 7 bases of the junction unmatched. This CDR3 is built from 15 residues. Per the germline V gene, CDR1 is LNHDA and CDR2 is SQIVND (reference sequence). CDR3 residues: CASTPGQGALQPQHF. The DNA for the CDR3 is TGTGCCAGTACTCCGGGACAGGGGGCTCTTCAGCCCCAGCATTTT. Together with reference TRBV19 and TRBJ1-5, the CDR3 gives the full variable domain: DGGITQSPKYLFRKEGQNVTLSCEQNLNHDAMYWYRQDPGQGLRLIYYSQIVNDFQKGDIAEGYSVSREKKESFPLTVTSAQKNPTAFYLCASTPGQGALQPQHFGDGTRLSIL.